A selection of T cell receptor beta chains follows, all from one sample in a study of vaccination and CD4 T cells after COVID-19. Via MiXCR, TCRdb re-called the PCR reads, giving one row per CDR3 protein. The sample has 7,000 or so distinct CDR3 sequences; around 38% are singletons. Their antigens remain unidentified. Specimen: CD4+ T cells from blood, cultured in vitro. Receptors originate from a human donor in good health. Both conserved end residues are trimmed from each CDR3.

TRBV28,ASSLLGWDSPLH
TRBV18,ASSPRGMRTEAF
TRBV5-4,ASSLGPQETQY
TRBV11-2,ASSLAGQGYGYT
TRBV6-1,ASSGTSGRRNEQF
TRBV11-2,ASSSMGSNVLT
TRBV10-3,ATNPLSTDTQY
TRBV7-2,ASSQRVLAGGRNEQF
TRBV5-4,ASSWDRMNTEAF
TRBV7-9,ASNRAVNNSPLH
TRBV7-2,ASSWDSGYYNEQF
TRBV10-3,AISDYGQGTDTQY
TRBV29-1,SVGGQGYGYT
TRBV7-2,ASSLPGTGGPGELF
TRBV30,AWRTTNYGYT
TRBV20-1,SARTSGGLHGYT
TRBV7-2,ASSPRPSKTDTQY
TRBV19,ASSTQGKQPQH
TRBV7-4,ASSSVRGPTGNTIY
TRBV9,ASSVDSEITDTQY
TRBV7-2,ASSLYNGYT
TRBV6-5,ASSYSTGDYGYT
TRBV19,ASSIARDYQPQH
TRBV6-2/TRBV6-3,ASSWTISGILTKNIQY
TRBV7-9,ASSPLRGGPRGYT
TRBV12-3/TRBV12-4,ASTTGYRTDTQY
TRBV2,ASSGGGVKTQY
TRBV20-1,SAQRASQETQY
TRBV12-3/TRBV12-4,ASRRLAGGGYEQY
TRBV19,ASRIATGGHNEQF
TRBV20-1,SARYDQRQWSSYNEQF
TRBV6-1,ASKIQGYQPQH
TRBV19,ASSVTDHYGYT
TRBV2,ASTRGTSGGHEQF
TRBV28,ASSLSSVVQY
TRBV6-1,ASSETTAGGFGNTIY
TRBV5-1,ASTRDPTGIGGYT